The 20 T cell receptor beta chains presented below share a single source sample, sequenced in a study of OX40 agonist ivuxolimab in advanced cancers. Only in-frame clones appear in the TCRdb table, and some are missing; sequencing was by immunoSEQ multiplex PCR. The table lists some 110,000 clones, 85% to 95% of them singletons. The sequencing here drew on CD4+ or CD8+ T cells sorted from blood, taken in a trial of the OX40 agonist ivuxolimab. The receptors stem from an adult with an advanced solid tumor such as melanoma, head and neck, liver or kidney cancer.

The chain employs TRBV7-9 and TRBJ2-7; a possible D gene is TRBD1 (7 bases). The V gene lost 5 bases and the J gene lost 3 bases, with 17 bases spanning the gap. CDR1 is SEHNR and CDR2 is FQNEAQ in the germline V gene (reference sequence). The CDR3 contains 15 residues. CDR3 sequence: CASSTLQGTYYEQYF. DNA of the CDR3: TGTGCCAGCAGCACATTACAGGGGACTTACTACGAGCAGTACTTC. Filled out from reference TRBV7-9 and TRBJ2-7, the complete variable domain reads DTGVSQNPRHKITKRGQNVTFRCDPISEHNRLYWYRQTLGQGPEFLTYFQNEAQLEKSRLLSDRFSAERPKGSFSTLEIQRTEQGDSAMYLCASSTLQGTYYEQYFGPGTRLTVT.

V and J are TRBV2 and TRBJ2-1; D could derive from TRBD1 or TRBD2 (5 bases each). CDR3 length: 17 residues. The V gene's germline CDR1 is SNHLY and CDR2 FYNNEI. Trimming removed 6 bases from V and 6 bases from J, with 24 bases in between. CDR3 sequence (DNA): TGTGCCAGCAGGGTGACCTCTACGGGGCGTAGTTTCAATGAGCAGTTCTTC. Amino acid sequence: CASRVTSTGRSFNEQFF.

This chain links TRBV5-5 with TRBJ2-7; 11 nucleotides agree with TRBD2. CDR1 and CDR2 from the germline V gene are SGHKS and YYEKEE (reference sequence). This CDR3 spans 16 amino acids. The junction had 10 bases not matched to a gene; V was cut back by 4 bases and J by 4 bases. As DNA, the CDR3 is TGTGCCAGCAGCCAGGTAGGGACTAGCGGCGCTTACGAGCAGTACTTC. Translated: CASSQVGTSGAYEQYF.

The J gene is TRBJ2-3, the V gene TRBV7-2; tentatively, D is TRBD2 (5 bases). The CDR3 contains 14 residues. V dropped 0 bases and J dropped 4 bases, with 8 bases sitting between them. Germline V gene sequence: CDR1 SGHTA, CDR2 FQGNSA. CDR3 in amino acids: CASSLAGNADTQYF. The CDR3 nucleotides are TGTGCCAGCAGCTTAGCCGGGAACGCAGATACGCAGTATTTT.

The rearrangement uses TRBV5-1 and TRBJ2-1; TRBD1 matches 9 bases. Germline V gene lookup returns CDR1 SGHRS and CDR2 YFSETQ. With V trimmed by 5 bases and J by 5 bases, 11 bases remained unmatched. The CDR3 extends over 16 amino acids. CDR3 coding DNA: TGCGCCAGCAGTCCCCTTGGACAGGGGTACCACAATGAGCAGTTCTTC. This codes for CASSPLGQGYHNEQFF.

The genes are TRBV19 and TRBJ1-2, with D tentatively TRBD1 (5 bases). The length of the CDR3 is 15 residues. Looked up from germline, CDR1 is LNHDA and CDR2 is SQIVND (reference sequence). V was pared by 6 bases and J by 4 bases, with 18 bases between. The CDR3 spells CASSLGRTGTYGYTF. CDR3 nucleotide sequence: TGTGCCAGTAGCCTCGGGAGGACGGGGACCTATGGCTACACCTTC.

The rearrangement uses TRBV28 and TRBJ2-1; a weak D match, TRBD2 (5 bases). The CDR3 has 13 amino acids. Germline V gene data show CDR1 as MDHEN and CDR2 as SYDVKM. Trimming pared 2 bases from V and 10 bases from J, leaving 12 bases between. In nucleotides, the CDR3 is TGTGCCAGCAGTTTAGTCAGCGGCCAGGAGCAGTTCTTC. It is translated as CASSLVSGQEQFF.

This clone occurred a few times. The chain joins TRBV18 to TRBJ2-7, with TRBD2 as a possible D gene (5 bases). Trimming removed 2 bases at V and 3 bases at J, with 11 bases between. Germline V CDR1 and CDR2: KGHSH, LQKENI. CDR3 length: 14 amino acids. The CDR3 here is CASSPGPGIYEQYF. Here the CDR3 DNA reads TGTGCCAGCTCACCAGGTCCGGGGATCTACGAGCAGTACTTC.

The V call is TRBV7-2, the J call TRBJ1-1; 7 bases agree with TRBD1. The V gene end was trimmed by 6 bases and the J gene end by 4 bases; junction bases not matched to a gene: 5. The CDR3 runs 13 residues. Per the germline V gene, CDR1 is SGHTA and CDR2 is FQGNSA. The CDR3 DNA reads TGTGCCAGCAGTCTAGGGACAGTCACTGAAGCTTTCTTT. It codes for CASSLGTVTEAFF.

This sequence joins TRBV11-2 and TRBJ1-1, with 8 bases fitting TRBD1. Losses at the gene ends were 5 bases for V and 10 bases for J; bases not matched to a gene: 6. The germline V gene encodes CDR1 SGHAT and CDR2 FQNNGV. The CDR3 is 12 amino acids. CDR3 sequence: CASSPDRVLAFF. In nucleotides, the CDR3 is TGTGCCAGCAGCCCGGACAGGGTTTTAGCTTTCTTT.

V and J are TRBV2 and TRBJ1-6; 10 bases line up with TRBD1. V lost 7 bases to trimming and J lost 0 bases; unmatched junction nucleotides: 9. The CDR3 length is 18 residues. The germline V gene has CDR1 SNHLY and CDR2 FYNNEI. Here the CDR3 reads CASKRTGGTSSYNSPLHF. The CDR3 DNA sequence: TGTGCCAGCAAGAGGACAGGGGGAACGAGCTCCTATAATTCACCCCTCCACTTT.

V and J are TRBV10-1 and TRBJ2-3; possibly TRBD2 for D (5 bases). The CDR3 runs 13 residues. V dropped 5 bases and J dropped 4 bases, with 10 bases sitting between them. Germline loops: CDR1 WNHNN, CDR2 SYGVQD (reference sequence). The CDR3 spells CASSNREPDTQYF. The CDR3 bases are TGCGCCAGCAGTAACCGGGAACCAGATACGCAGTATTTT.

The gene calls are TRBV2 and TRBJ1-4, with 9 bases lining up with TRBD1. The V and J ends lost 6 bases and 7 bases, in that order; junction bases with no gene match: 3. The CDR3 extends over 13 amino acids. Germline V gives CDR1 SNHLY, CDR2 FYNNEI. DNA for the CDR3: TGTGCCAGCAGGGACAGGGGTCTTGAAAAACTGTTTTTT. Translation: CASRDRGLEKLFF. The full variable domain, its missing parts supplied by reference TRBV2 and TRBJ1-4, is EPEVTQTPSHQVTQMGQEVILRCVPISNHLYFYWYRQILGQKVEFLVSFYNNEISEKSEIFDDQFSVERPDGSNFTLKIRSTKLEDSAMYFCASRDRGLEKLFFGSGTQLSVL.

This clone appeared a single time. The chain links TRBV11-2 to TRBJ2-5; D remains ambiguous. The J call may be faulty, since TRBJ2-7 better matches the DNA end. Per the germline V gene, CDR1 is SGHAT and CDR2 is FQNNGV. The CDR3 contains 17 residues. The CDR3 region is CASSPPRWGMSSYEQYF. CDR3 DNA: TGTGCCAGCAGCCCACCACGGTGGGGAATGAGCTCCTACGAGCAGTACTTC.

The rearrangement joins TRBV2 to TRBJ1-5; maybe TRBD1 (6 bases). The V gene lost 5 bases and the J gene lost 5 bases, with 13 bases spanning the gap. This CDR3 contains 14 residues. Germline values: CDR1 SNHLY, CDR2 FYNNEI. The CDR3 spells CASSSTGYYQPQHF. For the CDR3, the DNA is TGTGCCAGCAGTTCAACAGGGTATTATCAGCCCCAGCATTTT.

CDR3 protein: CASSLGHRSSGILGNEQFF. CDR3 DNA: TGTGCCAGCAGTTTAGGGCATCGGTCTAGCGGGATTTTGGGCAATGAGCAGTTCTTC. The chain is built from TRBV28 and TRBJ2-1, with 9 bases matching TRBD2. Germline CDR1 and CDR2: MDHEN and SYDVKM. The CDR3 spans 19 residues. Trimming took 2 bases from V and 6 from J; bases not matched to a gene: 17. The full variable domain, its missing parts supplied by reference TRBV28 and TRBJ2-1, is DVKVTQSSRYLVKRTGEKVFLECVQDMDHENMFWYRQDPGLGLRLIYFSYDVKMKEKGDIPEGYSVSREKKERFSLILESASTNQTSMYLCASSLGHRSSGILGNEQFFGPGTRLTVL.

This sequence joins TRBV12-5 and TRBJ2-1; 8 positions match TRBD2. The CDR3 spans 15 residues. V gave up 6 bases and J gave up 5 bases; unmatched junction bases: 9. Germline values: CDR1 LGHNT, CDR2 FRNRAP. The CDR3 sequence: CASGVWAGGDNEQFF. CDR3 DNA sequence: TGTGCTAGTGGGGTCTGGGCGGGAGGTGACAATGAGCAGTTCTTC.

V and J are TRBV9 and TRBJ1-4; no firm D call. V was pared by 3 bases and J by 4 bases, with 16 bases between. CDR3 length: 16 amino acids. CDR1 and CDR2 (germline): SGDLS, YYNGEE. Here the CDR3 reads CASSGRTEAHNEKLFF. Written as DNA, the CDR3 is TGTGCCAGCAGCGGGCGGACGGAGGCACATAATGAAAAACTGTTTTTT. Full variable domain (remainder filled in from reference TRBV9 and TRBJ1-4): DSGVTQTPKHLITATGQRVTLRCSPRSGDLSVYWYQQSLDQGLQFLIQYYNGEERAKGNILERFSAQQFPDLHSELNLSSLELGDSALYFCASSGRTEAHNEKLFFGSGTQLSVL.

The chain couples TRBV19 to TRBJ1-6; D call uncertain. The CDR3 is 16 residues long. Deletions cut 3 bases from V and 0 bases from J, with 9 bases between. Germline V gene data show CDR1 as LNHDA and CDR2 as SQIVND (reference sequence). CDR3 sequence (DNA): TGTGCCAGTAGTATTTCGACAAACTCCTATAATTCACCCCTCCACTTT. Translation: CASSISTNSYNSPLHF.

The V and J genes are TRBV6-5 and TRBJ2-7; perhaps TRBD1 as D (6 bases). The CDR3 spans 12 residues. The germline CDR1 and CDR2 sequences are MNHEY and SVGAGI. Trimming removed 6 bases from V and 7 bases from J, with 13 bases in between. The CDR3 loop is CASRGGFHEQYF. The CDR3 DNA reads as TGTGCCAGCAGAGGGGGATTTCATGAGCAGTACTTC.